What follows is one TCR beta chain and its context. The antigen remains unidentified. Primers: 60 Vbeta forward and 13 Jbeta reverse. Original data processing: Later work found about 80 million unique TCR beta chains, with some 11 million shared. Measured with immunoSEQ multiplex PCR; TCRdb has only the in-frame clones, and not every one. The D gene and trimming were derived from the DNA, and the V and J assignments and clone size from that table. Of about 110,000 clones listed, 75% to 90% are singletons. The sample originates from a study of cytomegalovirus exposure and HLA in healthy donors. Whole-study context: Within an early data release were about 85 million unique TCRs drawn from HLA-typed donors.

V was pared by 0 bases and J by 3 bases, with 6 bases of the junction left unmatched. The CDR3 sequence is 17 residues long. CDR1 is LGHNA and CDR2 is YNFKEQ in the germline V gene. General observations from the study: The study put 150 to 200 TCR beta chains on its list as cytomegalovirus-associated.

The clonotype was recovered from a man aged 30 to 39 in good health and CMV-seropositive. Sequencing input: PBMCs. This chain uses TRBV4-2 with TRBJ2-1, with 9 bases identical to TRBD2. CDR3 DNA sequence: TGTGCCAGCAGCCAAGAGGGGGCGGGGGGGCACTACAATGAGCAGTTCTTC. This sequence encodes CASSQEGAGGHYNEQFF.